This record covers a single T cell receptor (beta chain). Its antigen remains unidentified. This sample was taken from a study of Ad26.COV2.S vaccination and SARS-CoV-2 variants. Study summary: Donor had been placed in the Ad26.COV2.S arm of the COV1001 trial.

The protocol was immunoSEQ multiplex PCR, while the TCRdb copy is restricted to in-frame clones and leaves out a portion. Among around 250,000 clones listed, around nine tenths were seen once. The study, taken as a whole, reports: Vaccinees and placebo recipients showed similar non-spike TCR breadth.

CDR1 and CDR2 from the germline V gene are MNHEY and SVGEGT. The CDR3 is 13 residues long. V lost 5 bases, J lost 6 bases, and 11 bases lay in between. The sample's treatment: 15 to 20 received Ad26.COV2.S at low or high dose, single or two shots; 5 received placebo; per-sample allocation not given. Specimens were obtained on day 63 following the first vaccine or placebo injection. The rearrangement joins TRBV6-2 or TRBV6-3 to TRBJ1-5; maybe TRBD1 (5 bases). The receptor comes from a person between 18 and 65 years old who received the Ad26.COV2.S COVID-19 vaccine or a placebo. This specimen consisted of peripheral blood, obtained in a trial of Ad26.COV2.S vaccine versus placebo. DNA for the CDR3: TGTGCCAGCAGTATCAGGGAGCTTCAGCCCCAGCATTTT. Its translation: CASSIRELQPQHF.